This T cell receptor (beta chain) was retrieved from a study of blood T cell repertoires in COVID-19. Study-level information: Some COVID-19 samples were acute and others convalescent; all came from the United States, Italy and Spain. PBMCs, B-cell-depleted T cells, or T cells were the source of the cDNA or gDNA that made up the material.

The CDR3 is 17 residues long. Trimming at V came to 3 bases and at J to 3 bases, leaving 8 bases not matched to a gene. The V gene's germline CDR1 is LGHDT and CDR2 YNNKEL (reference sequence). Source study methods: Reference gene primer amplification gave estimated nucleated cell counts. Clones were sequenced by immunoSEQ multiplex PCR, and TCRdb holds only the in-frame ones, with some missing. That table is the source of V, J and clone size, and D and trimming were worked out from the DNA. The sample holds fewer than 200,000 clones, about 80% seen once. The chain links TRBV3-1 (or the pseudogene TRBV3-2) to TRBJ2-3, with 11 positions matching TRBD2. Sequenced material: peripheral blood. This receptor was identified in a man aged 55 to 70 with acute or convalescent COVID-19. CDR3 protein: CASSHNSGGARTDTQYF. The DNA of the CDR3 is TGTGCCAGCAGCCATAATAGCGGGGGGGCTAGAACAGATACGCAGTATTTT.